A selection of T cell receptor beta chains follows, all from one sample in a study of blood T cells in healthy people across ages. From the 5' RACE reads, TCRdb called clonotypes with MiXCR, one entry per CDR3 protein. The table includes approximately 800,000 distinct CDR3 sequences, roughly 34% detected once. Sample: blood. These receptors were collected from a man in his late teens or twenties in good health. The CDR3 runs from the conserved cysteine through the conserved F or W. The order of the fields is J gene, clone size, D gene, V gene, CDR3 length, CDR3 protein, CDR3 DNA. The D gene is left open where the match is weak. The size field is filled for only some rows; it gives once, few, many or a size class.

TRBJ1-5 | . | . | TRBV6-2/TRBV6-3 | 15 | CASSSPGGSNPPQHF | TGTGCCAGCAGTTCACCGGGCGGGAGCAATCCGCCCCAGCATTTT
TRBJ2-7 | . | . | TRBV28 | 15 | CASSVVRGVYNEQYF | TGTGCCAGCAGTGTCGTCAGGGGGGTATACAATGAGCAGTACTTC
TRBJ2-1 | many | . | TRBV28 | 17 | CASSPRHRDRPHNEQFF | TGTGCCAGCAGTCCACGCCACCGGGACCGGCCCCACAATGAGCAGTTCTTC
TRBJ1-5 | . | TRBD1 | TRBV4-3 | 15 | CASSQDSGGSQPQHF | TGCGCCAGCAGCCAAGATTCAGGGGGGAGTCAGCCCCAGCATTTT
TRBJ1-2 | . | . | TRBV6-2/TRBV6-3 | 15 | CASGCPDLSNYGYTF | TGTGCCAGCGGATGTCCCGATTTGTCTAACTATGGCTACACCTTC
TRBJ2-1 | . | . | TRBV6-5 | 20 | CASSHSDRTFFPLSYNEQFF | TGTGCCAGCAGTCACTCGGACAGAACCTTTTTCCCACTTTCCTACAATGAGCAGTTCTTC
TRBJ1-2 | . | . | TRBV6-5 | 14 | CASRGTGLNYGYTF | TGTGCCAGCAGGGGAACAGGGCTAAACTATGGCTACACCTTC
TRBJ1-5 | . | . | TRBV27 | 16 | CASSLGPGRSNQPQHF | TGTGCCAGCAGCTTGGGCCCCGGGCGGAGCAATCAGCCCCAGCATTTT
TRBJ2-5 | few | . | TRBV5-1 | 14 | CASSPDTVYNEQYF | TGCGCCAGCAGCCCTGACACCGTCTACAATGAGCAGTACTTC
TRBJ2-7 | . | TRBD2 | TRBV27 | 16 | CASSLSLAGVSYEQYF | TGTGCCAGCAGTTTATCCCTAGCGGGGGTCTCCTACGAGCAGTACTTC
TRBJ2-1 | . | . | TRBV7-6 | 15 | CASSSPGTEYNEQFF | TGTGCCAGCAGCTCCCCCGGGACGGAGTACAATGAGCAGTTCTTC
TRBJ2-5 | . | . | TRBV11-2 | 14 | CASSARGLQETQYF | TGTGCCAGCAGCGCGCGGGGGCTGCAAGAGACCCAGTACTTC
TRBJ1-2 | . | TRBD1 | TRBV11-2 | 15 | CASSLDLTGGHGYTF | TGTGCCAGCAGCTTAGATCTTACAGGGGGCCATGGCTACACCTTC
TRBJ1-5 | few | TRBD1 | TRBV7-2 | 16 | CASSVGTGNSNQPQHF | TGTGCCAGCAGCGTCGGGACAGGAAATAGCAATCAGCCCCAGCATTTT
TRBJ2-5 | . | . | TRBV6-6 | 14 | CASSYRRGLETQYF | TGTGCCAGCAGTTACCGTCGGGGGCTTGAGACCCAGTACTTC
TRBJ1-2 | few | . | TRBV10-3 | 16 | CAISGALEGPSGGYTF | TGTGCCATCAGTGGAGCGCTCGAGGGGCCCTCGGGTGGCTACACCTTC
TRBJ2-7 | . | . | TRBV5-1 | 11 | CARTDSYEQYF | TGCGCCCGTACGGACAGCTACGAGCAGTACTTC